The present entry profiles one T cell receptor (beta chain) with its context. Assay used: immunoSEQ multiplex PCR; TCRdb lists only in-frame clones, some missing. Among 80,000 to 90,000 clones listed, around 82% were seen once. CDR1 is LNHDA, CDR2 SQIVND, per germline (reference sequence). The CDR3 is 13 residues long. Trimming shortened V by 3 bases and J by 9 bases, and 12 bases separated the two germline ends. The data stem from a study of blood T cell repertoires in COVID-19. As for the study in general: Collection of acute and convalescent COVID-19 samples took place in the United States, Italy and Spain. In each case, the material was cDNA or gDNA derived from T cells, B-cell-depleted T cells, or PBMCs.

This TCR was recovered from a woman older than 75 with acute or convalescent COVID-19. The chain is built from TRBV19 and TRBJ2-1, with TRBD2 as a possible D gene (5 bases). Sequenced input: peripheral blood. The CDR3 protein is CASSMPGGGEQFF. The CDR3 region has the DNA TGTGCCAGTAGTATGCCGGGCGGAGGTGAGCAGTTCTTC.